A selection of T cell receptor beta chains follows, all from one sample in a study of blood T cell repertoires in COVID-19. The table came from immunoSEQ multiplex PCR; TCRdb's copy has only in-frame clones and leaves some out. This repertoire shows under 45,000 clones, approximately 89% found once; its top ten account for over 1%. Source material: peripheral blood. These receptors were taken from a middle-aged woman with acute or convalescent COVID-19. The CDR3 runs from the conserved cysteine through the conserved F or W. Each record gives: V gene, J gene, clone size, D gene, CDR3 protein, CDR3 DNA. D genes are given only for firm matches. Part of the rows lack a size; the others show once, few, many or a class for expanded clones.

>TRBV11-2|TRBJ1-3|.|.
CASSPPGVGGNTIYF
TGTGCCAGCAGCCCCCCGGGAGTGGGCGGAAACACCATATATTTT
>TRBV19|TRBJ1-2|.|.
CASTLGGQSYGYTF
TGTGCCAGTACTCTAGGAGGACAGTCCTATGGCTACACCTTC
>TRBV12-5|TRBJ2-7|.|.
CASGLREPGQDSYEQYF
TGTGCTAGTGGTCTGCGGGAGCCGGGACAGGACTCCTACGAGCAGTACTTC
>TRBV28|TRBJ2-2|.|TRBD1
CASRKPNPGTGVIGELFF
TGTGCCAGCAGAAAGCCTAATCCCGGGACAGGGGTTATCGGGGAGCTGTTTTTT
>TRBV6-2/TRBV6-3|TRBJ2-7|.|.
CASSTPQASSYEQYF
TGTGCCAGCAGTACCCCCCAGGCGAGCTCCTACGAGCAGTACTTC
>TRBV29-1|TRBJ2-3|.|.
CSVAAIGGSQSDTQYF
TGCAGCGTTGCCGCGATTGGGGGGTCTCAGTCAGATACGCAGTATTTT
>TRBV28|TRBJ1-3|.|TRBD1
CASSLKAPRQGANTIYF
TGTGCCAGCAGTTTAAAGGCCCCCCGACAGGGGGCAAACACCATATATTTT
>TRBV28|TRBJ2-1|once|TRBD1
CASTVSPGQGPNNEQFF
TGTGCCAGCACCGTTTCCCCGGGACAGGGGCCCAACAATGAGCAGTTCTTC
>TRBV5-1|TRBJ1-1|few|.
CASSSPGNTEAFF
TGCGCCAGCAGCTCCCCAGGGAACACTGAAGCTTTCTTT
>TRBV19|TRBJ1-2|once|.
CASSNLANDYGYTF
TGTGCCAGTAGTAATCTGGCAAATGACTATGGCTACACCTTC
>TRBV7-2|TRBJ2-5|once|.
CASSWTVQETQYF
TGTGCCAGCAGCTGGACAGTGCAAGAGACCCAGTACTTC
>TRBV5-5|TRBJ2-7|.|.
CASSGETYEQYF
TGTGCCAGCAGCGGGGAGACCTACGAGCAGTACTTC